The rows below give T cell receptor beta chains drawn from one sample of a study of CD8 T cells in ankylosing spondylitis. A single record per CDR3 protein comes from TCRdb applying MiXCR to the 5' RACE reads. The table has 300,000 to 350,000 distinct CDR3 sequences, approximately 14% seen once. The sample comprised blood, either unsorted or a sorted T cell fraction (not recorded which). These TCRs come from a male donor with ankylosing spondylitis or in good health (not recorded which). The conserved cysteine and the conserved F or W are not part of the CDR3 here. Clone sizes are given selectively: once, few, many, or a class where the clone is expanded.

abundance	v_gene	CDR3aa
many	TRBV3-1	ASSQGTGTANTEAF
NA	TRBV7-2	ASSLGGTSVFYEQY
NA	TRBV12-3/TRBV12-4	ASSFRDRPYEQY
many	TRBV12-3/TRBV12-4	ASSSRNMNTEAF
many	TRBV5-1	ASSPGLAGYNEQF
once	TRBV20-1	SAKGLEASEQY
many	TRBV5-1	ASTQWASAANTEAF
NA	TRBV19	ASSARQGINEQY
few	TRBV3-1	ASSQGTGRSGNTIY
few	TRBV3-1	ASRSPGQGSEQY
few	TRBV6-1	ASRSQGAPGGELF
NA	TRBV7-7	ASSSPLDRETLHEQY
NA	TRBV7-2	ASSLQRGAGDIQY
few	TRBV4-2	ASSHNRGTGGDEQY
NA	TRBV6-1	ASRTSMNTEAF